This T cell receptor (beta chain) was documented in a study of long-term antiretroviral therapy in people with HIV (dated by TCRdb to the early 2020s). Study-wide context: The earliest samples were collected roughly a decade before the 2015 WHO recommendation for immediate ART, at a time when ART was usually postponed until CD4 counts fell. The cohort contributed about 200 cryopreserved PBMC samples from 30 adults with confirmed HIV infection, collected serially over a mean of roughly 6 years (range 1-12). Among the roughly 30 participants with HIV, ten to twelve were female. Whether ART initiation and durable HIV suppression were associated with changes in peripheral blood TRB repertoire composition and diversity was tested in a retrospective serial study. Test extractions of a monoclonal T-cell line alongside about 30 polyclonal samples showed no cross-contamination during QIAcube processing. Study-wide conclusions, independent of this receptor: A significant increase in TRB diversity was found to be associated with ART initiation, although TRB diversity was observed to remain significantly below that of transplant donor controls even after long-term ART. Unsorted PBMC were profiled instead of sorted CD4+ and CD8+ T cells because pre-ART samples had limited cell numbers. At every time point, the repertoire was dominated by expanded TRB clones first identified before ART initiation, although this dominance fluctuated and, in many PLHIV, declined after ART. Limited PBMC availability meant only the TCR beta chain was sequenced, without alpha chain pairing. The samples were dated from about 2004 to 2017, and the ART regimens that were used may be less effective than current ART regimens. CDR3 length ranges in HIV repertoires were narrower than in controls, and network structure suggested an antigen-experienced repertoire with only a slight naive shift after ART. Inferences about post-ART repertoire changes are limited because no data were available on ART adherence, viral resistance or therapy changes.

Participants were included only if at least one PBMC sample before ART initiation and at least two post-ART samples were available. Treatment was received in the United States of America by all participants with HIV. Before DNA extraction, cryopreserved samples of roughly 0.9-11 million PBMC were thawed and then washed. At the time of the earliest PBMC sample for each participant with HIV, ages ranged from roughly 23 to 55 years. Per participant, PBMC samples came from 1-4 timepoints prior to ART initiation and 2-8 timepoints following ART initiation, for a median of 7 samples. Serial HIV viral load, CD4+ T-cell count, ART history and demographic data were obtained for every participant. Genomic DNA was extracted from unsorted PBMC with a Qiagen kit on a QIAcube, processed in batches of 12 samples. In the case of this clone: Its antigen has not been determined. No qualities accompany the bases; no much larger clone lies one base away.

The immunoSEQ hsTCRB v3.0 assay was used at survey level resolution to sequence the TRB variable region. The targeted TRB sequencing depth was roughly 40,000-55,000 T-cell genomes per sample. Pooled TRB libraries were sequenced on an Illumina MiSeq with a v3 150-cycle kit. Per the authors' processing: Repertoire analysis was performed in R inside a reproducible Nextflow workflow that covered QC, data transformation and analysis. LymphoSeq2, an R package for AIRR-Seq data exploration, was used to implement custom analyses. After excluding a few samples that yielded fewer than 5000 total TRB sequences, 150 to 200 HIV repertoires remained for analysis. Among the 200 or so HIV repertoires that were kept, some 61 were collected before ART initiation and over 120 were collected after ART initiation. Repertoires were downsampled to 5000 TRB nucleotide sequences, and summary statistics were averaged over 100 downsampling iterations. Only TRB sequences with CDR3 regions of at least seven amino acids were retained for analysis. A Shannon entropy-derived clonality score and the Gini coefficient were used to measure diversity. In the repertoire networks, any two of the top 5000 CDR3 amino acid sequences were linked whenever the two sequences differed by an edit distance of one. Antigen specificity groups and MHC restriction were predicted for TRB CDR3 amino acid sequences with GLIPH2. Known CMV, EBV, HIV or tissue antigen associations were flagged by matching CDR3 amino acid sequences against VDJdb and McPAS-TCR. Pre-ART, post-ART and control groups were compared with Wilcoxon signed-rank tests and Holm-Bonferroni correction. Entries here come from immuneACCESS through TCRdb and include only in-frame sequences with V and J called. Some clones fail to appear in such tables; in the studies checked, an unresolved V gene covers under half of the shortfall, and the cause of the remainder is unknown. The V and J calls and clone size come from that table; D and trimming were worked out from the DNA. This sample gives tens of thousands of clones in total; 80% to 90% of them show up just once. Of the sample, around 6.8% falls within the top ten clones.

The trim is 1 base for V and 3 bases for J, with a gap of 13 bases between the germline ends. The cysteine opens and the phenylalanine closes a CDR3 of 15 amino acids. This entry keeps only the CDR3 DNA: 45 bases, framed from base 1. CDR1 is given as MNHEY and CDR2 as SMNVEV, both from the germline V gene (reference sequence). Recombination linked TRBV27 to TRBJ2-7; the D region possibly corresponds to TRBD1 (5 bases align). Sequenced material: unsorted PBMCs, taken around 5 years before starting antiretroviral therapy. The clonotype originates from a man aged 50-59 years with HIV. At the DNA level, the sequence is TGTGCCAGCAGTTTATTAGGGCAGGGAAGCTACGAGCAGTACTTC. It codes for CASSLLGQGSYEQYF.